These 7 T cell receptor beta chains share one sample of origin, sequenced in a study of blood T cell repertoires in COVID-19. The table came from immunoSEQ multiplex PCR; TCRdb's copy has only in-frame clones and leaves some out. The table shows 250,000 to 350,000 clones, with roughly 90% occurring only once. Input material: peripheral blood. These receptors were collected from a woman aged 60-75 years with acute or convalescent COVID-19.

V usage is TRBV2 and J usage is TRBJ1-1; 10 bases agree with TRBD1. Germline CDR1 reads SNHLY; CDR2 reads FYNNEI. This CDR3 spans 15 amino acids. J lost 2 bases, V lost 5 bases, and 5 bases had no gene match. The DNA of the CDR3 is TGTGCCAGCAGTAGACAGGGGGCGCGTAACACTGAAGCTTTCTTT. Translating gives CASSRQGARNTEAFF.

The DNA for the CDR3 is TGTGCCTGGACCCCCGGGACAGGGGTCAATCAGCCCCAGCATTTT. Encoded protein: CAWTPGTGVNQPQHF. The rearrangement joins TRBV30 to TRBJ1-5; TRBD1 aligns across 10 bases. This CDR3 has 15 residues. Germline V gene sequence: CDR1 GTSNPN, CDR2 SVGIG (reference sequence). Trimming at V came to 4 bases and at J to 3 bases, leaving 6 bases not matched to a gene.

CDR3 sequence (DNA): TGTGCCAGCAGTGCAACGGGAATCGGGGCAGATACGCAGTATTTT. Protein: CASSATGIGADTQYF. The chain has TRBV2 and TRBJ2-3, with D tentatively TRBD2 (5 bases). Germline V lookup: CDR1 SNHLY, CDR2 FYNNEI. V was shortened by 4 bases and J by 4 bases, with 15 bases between the two germline ends. This CDR3 region has 15 residues. Full variable domain (rest looked up from reference TRBV2 and TRBJ2-3): EPEVTQTPSHQVTQMGQEVILRCVPISNHLYFYWYRQILGQKVEFLVSFYNNEISEKSEIFDDQFSVERPDGSNFTLKIRSTKLEDSAMYFCASSATGIGADTQYFGPGTRLTVL.

This chain connects TRBV27 to TRBJ1-6, with a weak D call TRBD1 (5 bases). Per the germline V gene, CDR1 is MNHEY and CDR2 is SMNVEV (reference sequence). The CDR3 is 15 residues long. The germline V and J ends were trimmed by 6 bases and 4 bases, with 13 bases remaining between them. CDR3 sequence (DNA): TGTGCCAGCAGAAACTCTCGGGGGTATAATTCACCCCTCCACTTT. The encoded protein is CASRNSRGYNSPLHF.

V and J are TRBV19 and TRBJ2-3; TRBD1 agrees at 8 bases. The V and J ends lost 6 bases and 0 bases, in that order; junction bases with no gene match: 8. The CDR3 consists of 16 residues. Germline V gene data show CDR1 as LNHDA and CDR2 as SQIVND (reference sequence). In nucleotides, the CDR3 is TGTGCCAGTAGGGACCGACAGGGGACTAGCACAGATACGCAGTATTTT. Amino acids: CASRDRQGTSTDTQYF.

The chain combines TRBV11-2 with TRBJ2-6; D uncertain. Germline V CDR1 and CDR2: SGHAT, FQNNGV. The V end lost 2 bases, the J end lost 2 bases, and 10 bases lay between the germline ends. The CDR3 runs to 16 residues. CDR3 residues: CASSLYRSAGANVLTF. CDR3 DNA sequence: TGTGCCAGCAGCTTATATCGGTCCGCTGGGGCCAACGTCCTGACTTTC.

The chain has TRBV4-1 and TRBJ2-2; 8 bases map to TRBD2. Losses at the gene ends were 3 bases for V and 1 base for J; bases not matched to a gene: 4. CDR3 length: 16 residues. Per germline, CDR1 MGHRA and CDR2 YSYEKL. The CDR3 sequence is CASSQQLAGNTGELFF. In DNA form, the CDR3 reads TGCGCCAGCAGCCAGCAGCTAGCGGGGAACACCGGGGAGCTGTTTTTT.